The present TCR beta chain was sequenced within a study of CD8 T cells in Susac syndrome. Findings and limits, study-wide: The study recognized that the number of individuals in its TCR sequencing and HLA analysis was relatively small.

Stable or active relapsing-remitting multiple sclerosis, untreated and meeting revised McDonald criteria, defined the controls. FACS was used to enrich TEMRA cells, whereas the CD8+ and CD4+ T cells were obtained by negative isolation. RNA, at roughly 0.5 to 1 ug, was reverse transcribed with random hexamers. Amplification of TCR beta CDR3 used immunoSEQ multiplex PCR across 54 Vbeta and 13 Jbeta. Via MiXCR, TCRdb re-called the immunoSEQ multiplex PCR reads, giving one row per CDR3 protein. The repertoire holds 200,000 or so distinct CDR3 sequences, with about 95% as singletons. For this clonotype: Its cognate antigen is unknown.

V gave up 5 bases and J gave up 4 bases, with 17 bases separating them. This CDR3 has 16 amino acids. The V gene's germline CDR1 is SGHTA and CDR2 FQGTGA. The clonotype was recovered from a human donor with multiple sclerosis. What was sequenced was CD4+ T cells from PBMCs. The chain joins TRBV7-3 to TRBJ2-2, with D possibly TRBD2 on 6 matching bases. CDR3 coding DNA: TGTGCCAGCAGCCCCAACCTTCCGGGAGCCACCGGGGAGCTGTTTTTT. It translates to CASSPNLPGATGELFF. Filled out from reference TRBV7-3 and TRBJ2-2, the complete variable domain reads GAGVSQTPSNKVTEKGKYVELRCDPISGHTALYWYRQSLGQGPEFLIYFQGTGAADDSGLPNDRFFAVRPEGSVSTLKIQRTERGDSAVYLCASSPNLPGATGELFFGEGSRLTVL.